This is a list of T cell receptor beta chains from one sample in a study of naive CD8 T cells in extremely preterm neonates. Using immunoSEQ multiplex PCR, the repertoire was profiled, and TCRdb retains in-frame clones only, with some absent. This table has 5,000 to 6,500 clones, 95% to 98% appearing once. The sample was naive CD8+ T cells from blood. These receptors were obtained from a human donor in good health. Both conserved end residues are part of each CDR3. A D gene is named only where the DNA matches it firmly. Size is stated for part of the rows, as once, few or many counts, or as a class when the clone is expanded.

>.|TRBJ2-7|TRBV7-8|.
TGTGCCAGCAGTCTCCCGACAGGTTCGAGAGAGCAGTACTTC
CASSLPTGSREQYF
>.|TRBJ2-5|TRBV11-2|TRBD2
TGTGCCAGCAGCTCTGCCGGGACTAGCGGACAAGAGACCCAGTACTTC
CASSSAGTSGQETQYF
>.|TRBJ2-1|TRBV5-1|.
TGCGCCAGCAGCCCGACGGACATATACAATGAGCAGTTCTTC
CASSPTDIYNEQFF
>.|TRBJ2-7|TRBV30|TRBD1
TGTGCCTGGAGTACGGGACAGGGATCCCACGAGCAGTACTTC
CAWSTGQGSHEQYF
>.|TRBJ2-2|TRBV7-2|.
TGTGCCAGCTCAGATAGGCGGGCGCACTCAAAAAGGGGGGAGCTGTTTTTT
CASSDRRAHSKRGELFF
>.|TRBJ1-2|TRBV7-9|.
TGTGCCAGCACCGGGACAAACTATGGCTACACCTTC
CASTGTNYGYTF
>.|TRBJ1-2|TRBV5-6|.
TGTGCCAGCGCCGTTGCGGCAGGGAAAATTACCTACTATGGCTACACCTTC
CASAVAAGKITYYGYTF
>.|TRBJ2-7|TRBV2|TRBD2
TGTGCCAGCCTTGGCGGGAGTGGCAACGAGCAGTACTTC
CASLGGSGNEQYF
>.|TRBJ2-3|TRBV9|.
TGTGCCAGCAGCATTAGAGCAACCCATAGCACAGATACGCAGTATTTT
CASSIRATHSTDTQYF
>.|TRBJ2-1|TRBV19|.
TGTGCCAGTAGTCCCGGACTGATCGGCATTGGTGAGCAGTTCTTC
CASSPGLIGIGEQFF
>.|TRBJ2-2|TRBV11-2|TRBD1
TGTGCCAGCAGCTTAGCTCGGACAGGGGGACTTGCCGGGGAGCTGTTTTTT
CASSLARTGGLAGELFF
>.|TRBJ2-7|TRBV7-9|.
TGTGCCAGCAGCCCAGGACAGCACATTTCCTACGAGCAGTACTTC
CASSPGQHISYEQYF
>.|TRBJ1-5|TRBV4-2|TRBD1
TGTGCCAGCAGCCAGGGAGTCGGAGGGGGCGCTCAGCCCCAGCATTTT
CASSQGVGGGAQPQHF
>.|TRBJ2-1|TRBV6-6|TRBD2
TGTGCCAGCACCCTGCTAGCGGGAAATAATGAGCAGTTCTTC
CASTLLAGNNEQFF
>.|TRBJ1-4|TRBV13|.
TGTGCCAGCAGCTTAGGTCCCTCAATAGCTAATGAAAAACTGTTTTTT
CASSLGPSIANEKLFF
>.|TRBJ1-1|TRBV6-5|TRBD1
TGTGCCACTGCGACAGGGGGGAGCACTGAAGCTTTCTTT
CATATGGSTEAFF
>once|TRBJ2-1|TRBV4-3|TRBD2
TGCGCCAGCAGCCAAGGTCGGCTAGCGGGAGGGCCAAAAGGCTACAATGAGCAGTTCTTC
CASSQGRLAGGPKGYNEQFF
>.|TRBJ2-3|TRBV6-1|.
TGTGCCAGCAGTGAAGGGTGGCCAGGGCAGGCAGATACGCAGTATTTT
CASSEGWPGQADTQYF
>.|TRBJ2-3|TRBV27|TRBD1
TGTGCCAGCAGTCCTCATCAGGACAGGGTCAGCACAGATACGCAGTATTTT
CASSPHQDRVSTDTQYF
>.|TRBJ2-3|TRBV7-9|TRBD1
TGTGCCAGCAGCTCCGCCGGACAGGGCCGTAATACGCAGTATTTT
CASSSAGQGRNTQYF
>.|TRBJ1-1|TRBV29-1|.
TGCAGCGTTCGGGGGTCGAACACTGAAGCTTTCTTT
CSVRGSNTEAFF
>.|TRBJ2-3|TRBV6-5|TRBD2
TGTGCCAGCAGTATAGCGGGAGACCCCACAGATACGCAGTATTTT
CASSIAGDPTDTQYF
>.|TRBJ2-1|TRBV10-2|.
TGCGCCAGCAGTGACGGCAGGCACCCCTACAATGAGCAGTTCTTC
CASSDGRHPYNEQFF
>.|TRBJ2-2|TRBV9|.
TGTGCCAGCAGCGCGGCGGACACCGGGGAGCTGTTTTTT
CASSAADTGELFF
>.|TRBJ2-7|TRBV10-3|TRBD2
TGTGCCATCAGGGAATCCGGGACTAGCAACGAGCAGTACTTC
CAIRESGTSNEQYF
>.|TRBJ2-3|TRBV4-1|TRBD2
TGCGCCAGCAGCCAAGTAGGTTCGCTAGCGGGAGTCGATACGCAGTATTTT
CASSQVGSLAGVDTQYF
>.|TRBJ2-5|TRBV11-2|TRBD2
TGTGCCAGCAGCCAGACTAGCGGGACAGAGACCCAGTACTTC
CASSQTSGTETQYF
>.|TRBJ2-5|TRBV28|.
TGTGCCAGCAGTTCAATCGGACAGGGAGGGAAGACCCAGTACTTC
CASSSIGQGGKTQYF
>.|TRBJ2-1|TRBV6-1|TRBD2
TGTGCCAGCAGTGAAGGACTAGCGGGGATCTCCTACAATGAGCAGTTCTTC
CASSEGLAGISYNEQFF
>.|TRBJ2-1|TRBV7-9|.
TGTGCCAGCAGCTTACCGTCAGGGGTGCTTGAGCAGTTCTTC
CASSLPSGVLEQFF
>.|TRBJ1-1|TRBV4-3|.
TGCGCCAGCAGCCAAGATGGGGGGGGTGAAGCTTTCTTT
CASSQDGGGEAFF
>.|TRBJ2-1|TRBV30|TRBD2
TGTGCCTGGAGTGTAGGAGCGGGAGGGGCCTACAATGAGCAGTTCTTC
CAWSVGAGGAYNEQFF
>.|TRBJ2-1|TRBV7-9|TRBD1
TGTGCCAGCAGCTCGACGGCTCCGGGACAGGGGGTTTTAAATGAGCAGTTCTTC
CASSSTAPGQGVLNEQFF